Presented here are 15 T cell receptor beta chains from one specimen sequenced in a study of blood T cell repertoires in COVID-19. Sequenced by immunoSEQ multiplex PCR; TCRdb stores in-frame clones only, minus some. Found here are approximately 150,000 clones, roughly four fifths of them singletons; the top ten hold about 2.5%. The sequenced sample consisted of peripheral blood. The receptors here all came from a woman aged 80 or over with COVID-19, enrolled during active disease.

The chain links TRBV5-1 to TRBJ2-1; 14 positions agree with TRBD2. The CDR3 loop spans 18 amino acids. Germline V gives CDR1 SGHRS, CDR2 YFSETQ. J was trimmed by 3 bases and V by 1 base; bases with no gene match: 6. The CDR3 DNA reads as TGCGCCAGCAGCTTGCCCACGACTAGCGGGAGGGGCTACAATGAGCAGTTCTTC. Translation: CASSLPTTSGRGYNEQFF.

The chain has TRBV7-2 and TRBJ1-5; 8 nucleotides line up with TRBD1. Per the germline V gene, CDR1 is SGHTA and CDR2 is FQGNSA. The CDR3 is made up of 17 amino acids. Losses at the gene ends were 5 bases for V and 2 bases for J; bases not matched to a gene: 11. CDR3 sequence: CASSPRTGLGRNQPQHF. The CDR3 DNA is TGTGCCAGCAGCCCAAGGACAGGGTTAGGACGCAATCAGCCCCAGCATTTT.

The chain is built from TRBV28 and TRBJ2-3, with TRBD2 matching 7 bases. Germline V lookup: CDR1 MDHEN, CDR2 SYDVKM. The length of the CDR3 is 12 residues. With 5 bases clipped from V and 8 bases from J, the junction kept 4 bases outside the gene matches. The CDR3 DNA sequence: TGTGCCAGCAGTGGACCGGGGGGTACGCAGTATTTT. The encoded protein is CASSGPGGTQYF.

The chain is built from TRBV6-4 and TRBJ2-7; D possibly corresponds to TRBD2 (6 bases). Germline V gene sequence: CDR1 MRHNA, CDR2 SNTAGT. The CDR3 length is 14 residues. V lost 7 bases and J lost 4, with 17 bases in between. The CDR3 DNA sequence: TGTGCCAGCACCGAAACTCGACTAGTATACGAGCAGTACTTC. This sequence encodes CASTETRLVYEQYF.

The rearrangement links TRBV2 to TRBJ1-5; TRBD1 aligns across 9 bases. The CDR3 totals 15 residues. V lost 6 bases to trimming and J lost 9 bases; unmatched junction nucleotides: 12. The V gene's germline CDR1 is SNHLY and CDR2 FYNNEI. CDR3 in amino acids: CASRDQNRGLRPQHF. The CDR3 coding sequence is TGTGCCAGCAGGGACCAAAACAGGGGGCTACGGCCCCAGCATTTT.

The rearrangement links TRBV5-1 to TRBJ1-3; D might be TRBD1 (5 bases). Germline CDR1 SGHRS, CDR2 YFSETQ. CDR3 size: 16 residues. Between the trimmed V and J ends, which lost 0 bases and 2 bases, there was a span of 12 bases. CDR3 loop: CASSLVPGGPGNTIYF. CDR3 nucleotide sequence: TGCGCCAGCAGCTTGGTTCCCGGGGGACCTGGAAACACCATATATTTT.

This sequence joins TRBV18 and TRBJ2-7; 8 bases map to TRBD2. The germline V gene has CDR1 KGHSH and CDR2 LQKENI. V trimming: 3 bases; J trimming: 2 bases; junction bases outside the gene matches: 9. This CDR3 is built from 16 residues. CDR3 DNA: TGTGCCAGCTCACCTTTGAAGGGACTAGGGACCTACGAGCAGTACTTC. This codes for CASSPLKGLGTYEQYF.

The J gene is TRBJ1-6, the V gene TRBV27; 7 bases fit TRBD1. The J segment lost 7 bases and the V segment lost 7 bases, leaving 10 bases of the junction unmatched. The V gene's germline CDR1 is MNHEY and CDR2 SMNVEV (reference sequence). The CDR3 consists of 15 residues. The CDR3 coding sequence is TGTGCCAGCACCTTAGACAGGGTCGAGAATTCACCCCTCCACTTT. It codes for CASTLDRVENSPLHF.

This chain links TRBV5-1 with TRBJ1-5, with 7 bases fitting TRBD1. V gave up 5 bases and J gave up 5 bases; unmatched junction bases: 4. Germline CDR1 is SGHRS and CDR2 is YFSETQ. The CDR3 extends over 13 amino acids. CDR3 nucleotides: TGCGCCAGCAGTTCAACAGGGGATCAGCCCCAGCATTTT. This encodes CASSSTGDQPQHF.

V usage is TRBV5-1 and J usage is TRBJ1-3; no reliable D call. The CDR3 extends over 16 amino acids. V was shortened by 0 bases and J by 0 bases, with 10 bases between the two germline ends. Germline assignment: CDR1 SGHRS and CDR2 YFSETQ. CDR3 region: CASSLDAELSGNTIYF. The CDR3 DNA reads TGCGCCAGCAGCTTGGATGCGGAACTCTCTGGAAACACCATATATTTT. Filled out from reference TRBV5-1 and TRBJ1-3, the complete variable domain reads KAGVTQTPRYLIKTRGQQVTLSCSPISGHRSVSWYQQTPGQGLQFLFEYFSETQRNKGNFPGRFSGRQFSNSRSEMNVSTLELGDSALYLCASSLDAELSGNTIYFGEGSWLTVV.

The chain has TRBV2 and TRBJ2-3; tentative D call: TRBD2 (6 bases). CDR3 length: 15 residues. Germline CDR1 is SNHLY and CDR2 is FYNNEI. V lost 5 bases, J lost 4 bases, and 16 bases lay in between. CDR3 in amino acids: CASSMEGSGADTQYF. The CDR3 bases are TGTGCCAGCAGTATGGAGGGTTCGGGGGCAGATACGCAGTATTTT.

This CDR3 reads CASSLLAESSYNEQFF. CDR3 sequence (DNA): TGTGCCAGCAGCTTACTCGCGGAAAGCTCCTACAATGAGCAGTTCTTC. The rearrangement uses TRBV7-8 and TRBJ2-1; D remains unclear. This CDR3 contains 16 residues. In germline, CDR1 is SGHVS, CDR2 FQNEAQ. Trimming cost V 2 bases and J 0 bases, with 11 bases left between them.

V usage is TRBV6-2 or TRBV6-3 and J usage is TRBJ2-4; 8 nucleotides match TRBD2. V shed 4 bases and J 5 bases; nucleotides not matched to a gene: 13. The CDR3 spans 17 residues. Germline CDR1 and CDR2: MNHEY and SVGEGT. CDR3 sequence reads: CASSSVYRGGEENIQYF. The CDR3 nucleotides are TGTGCCAGCAGTTCCGTCTACCGGGGGGGCGAGGAAAACATTCAGTACTTC.

This clone turned up a few times. The V gene is TRBV25-1, the J gene TRBJ2-7; 11 bases map to TRBD1. V lost 5 bases to trimming and J lost 3 bases; unmatched junction nucleotides: 3. Germline-derived CDR1 and CDR2 are MGHDK and SYGVNS. The CDR3 sequence is 14 residues long. Written as DNA, the CDR3 is TGTGCCAGCAGTTGGACAGGGGGCTTCTACGAGCAGTACTTC. Amino acid sequence: CASSWTGGFYEQYF.

This chain uses TRBV19 with TRBJ2-1; 10 bases fit TRBD2. Trimming took 3 bases from V and 7 from J; bases not matched to a gene: 9. Looked up from germline, CDR1 is LNHDA and CDR2 is SQIVND (reference sequence). This CDR3 region has 16 residues. The CDR3 DNA reads as TGTGCCAGTAGTATGCAGGAGGGACTAGCGAGTAATGAGCAGTTCTTC. Encoded protein: CASSMQEGLASNEQFF.